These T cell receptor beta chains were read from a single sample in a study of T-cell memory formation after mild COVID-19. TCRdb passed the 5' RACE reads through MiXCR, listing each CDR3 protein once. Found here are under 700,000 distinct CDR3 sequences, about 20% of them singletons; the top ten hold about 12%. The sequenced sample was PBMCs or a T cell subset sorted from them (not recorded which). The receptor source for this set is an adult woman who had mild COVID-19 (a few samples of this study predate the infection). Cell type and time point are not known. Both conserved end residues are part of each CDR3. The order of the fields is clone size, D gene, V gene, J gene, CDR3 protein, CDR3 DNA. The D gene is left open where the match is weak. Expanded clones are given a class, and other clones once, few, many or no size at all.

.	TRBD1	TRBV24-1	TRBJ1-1	CATSEGAGGEAFF	TGTGCCACCAGTGAGGGGGCAGGGGGTGAAGCTTTCTTT
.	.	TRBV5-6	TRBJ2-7	CASSLKQGGQNEQYF	TGTGCCAGCAGCTTAAAGCAGGGCGGTCAGAACGAGCAGTACTTC
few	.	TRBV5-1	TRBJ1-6	CASSRGHNNSPLHF	TGCGCCAGCAGCCGGGGACATAATAATTCACCCCTCCACTTT
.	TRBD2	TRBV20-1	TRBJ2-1	CSARDLERTVAGGSYNEQFF	TGCAGTGCTAGAGACCTCGAGCGGACAGTGGCGGGAGGGTCCTACAATGAGCAGTTCTTC
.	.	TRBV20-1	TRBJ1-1	CSAWRTVDTEAFF	TGCAGTGCCTGGAGGACAGTGGACACTGAAGCTTTCTTT
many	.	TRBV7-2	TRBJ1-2	CASSGQTNYGYTF	TGTGCCAGCAGCGGCCAGACAAACTATGGCTACACCTTC
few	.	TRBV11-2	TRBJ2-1	CASSPMEFAFHEQFF	TGTGCCAGCAGCCCCATGGAGTTCGCATTCCATGAGCAGTTCTTC
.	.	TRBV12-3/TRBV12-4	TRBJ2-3	CASRSGLSTDTQYF	TGTGCCAGCAGATCGGGACTCAGCACAGATACGCAGTATTTT
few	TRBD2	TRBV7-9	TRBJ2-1	CASSSHTSGSYNEQFF	TGTGCCAGCAGCTCCCATACTAGCGGGAGTTACAATGAGCAGTTCTTC
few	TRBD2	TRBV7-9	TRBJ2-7	CASSGDTGLAGGEGNFYEQYF	TGTGCCAGCAGCGGCGATACGGGACTAGCGGGAGGAGAGGGGAATTTCTACGAGCAGTACTTC